These T cell receptor beta chains were read from a single sample in a study of cytomegalovirus exposure and HLA in healthy donors. Data came from immunoSEQ multiplex PCR; TCRdb stores just in-frame clones and leaves some out. The repertoire holds 170,000 or so clones, with approximately 80% as singletons. Sequencing input: PBMCs. These receptors were obtained from a woman aged 50 to 60 in good health and CMV-seronegative. CDR3s include the opening cysteine and the closing phenylalanine or tryptophan. A D gene is named only where the DNA matches it firmly. Where a row states a size, it is once, few, many or the class of an expanded clone; other rows omit it.

-	TRBV5-4	TRBJ1-2	-	TGTGCCAGCAGCTTGGAAGCCGCAACTCCGGGCTACACCTTC	CASSLEAATPGYTF
-	TRBV5-1	TRBJ2-3	TRBD2	TGCGCCAGCAGCCCGGGACTAGCGGGAGGCCCAGATACGCAGTATTTT	CASSPGLAGGPDTQYF
-	TRBV5-4	TRBJ2-3	TRBD2	TGTGCCAGCAGCTTGGTTAGCGGGGTCACAGATACGCAGTATTTT	CASSLVSGVTDTQYF
-	TRBV5-5	TRBJ2-7	-	TGTGCCAGCAGCCCGACAGGACCCTACGAGCAGTACTTC	CASSPTGPYEQYF
-	TRBV6-6	TRBJ1-2	-	TGTGCCAGCAGTTACTTGATGGAGGGACACTATGGCTACACCTTC	CASSYLMEGHYGYTF
-	TRBV4-3	TRBJ1-3	-	TGCGCCAGCAGCCCCGCAAAGGCCGGGGGAAACACCATATATTTT	CASSPAKAGGNTIYF
-	TRBV10-3	TRBJ1-1	-	TGTGCCATCAGTCCAGGGGACCTTACCAACACTGAAGCTTTCTTT	CAISPGDLTNTEAFF
-	TRBV19	TRBJ2-3	TRBD2	TGTGCCAGTAGACATAGCGGGGGGGCCGCAGATACGCAGTATTTT	CASRHSGGAADTQYF
-	TRBV7-9	TRBJ1-2	TRBD1	TGTGCCAGCATAGGACAGGGCGATGGCTACACCTTC	CASIGQGDGYTF
-	TRBV5-1	TRBJ1-2	TRBD1	TGCGCCAGCAGCCGCGACAGGGCTGAAGGCTACACCTTC	CASSRDRAEGYTF
-	TRBV9	TRBJ1-4	-	TGTGCCAGCAGCGTCCCAGGCGAAAAACTGTTTTTT	CASSVPGEKLFF
-	TRBV6-5	TRBJ1-1	-	TGTGCCAGCAGTTACGACACCTTTGAAGCTTTCTTT	CASSYDTFEAFF
-	TRBV7-8	TRBJ2-7	TRBD1	TGTGCCAGCAGCTTAGCTCGGACAGGGGTAAGGTGCGAGCAGTACTTC	CASSLARTGVRCEQYF
-	TRBV2	TRBJ2-7	TRBD1	TGTGCCAGCCGAGACAGGGTCTACGAGCAGTACTTC	CASRDRVYEQYF
-	TRBV28	TRBJ2-7	-	TGTGCCAGCAGTTTATGGACAGGTCGAGGGGACGAGCAGTACTTC	CASSLWTGRGDEQYF
-	TRBV9	TRBJ2-7	TRBD2	TGTGCCAGCAGCGTAGGAGGGAGGGCCCCCTACGAGCAGTACTTC	CASSVGGRAPYEQYF
-	TRBV30	TRBJ2-2	TRBD1	TGTGCCTGGAGTTCAGGGGGAACCACCGGGGAGCTGTTTTTT	CAWSSGGTTGELFF
few	TRBV2	TRBJ1-1	-	TGTGCCAGCAGTGAGTCGGGTCGGGGTACTGAAGCTTTCTTT	CASSESGRGTEAFF
-	TRBV7-2	TRBJ2-5	-	TGTGCCAGCAGCTTCCAGACTGGGCAAGAGACCCAGTACTTC	CASSFQTGQETQYF
-	TRBV28	TRBJ2-1	-	TGTGCCAGCAGTTCCCGTTTTAGTTCCTACAATGAGCAGTTCTTC	CASSSRFSSYNEQFF
-	TRBV27	TRBJ2-7	TRBD2	TGTGCCAGCAGTTCGTTAGCGGGGGGAGAGCAGTACTTC	CASSSLAGGEQYF
-	TRBV28	TRBJ2-3	-	TGTGCCAGCAGCCCTGACAGGAGGAGCACAGATACGCAGTATTTT	CASSPDRRSTDTQYF
-	TRBV7-3	TRBJ2-7	TRBD1	TGTGCCAGCAGCTTAGGGACAGGGCGGGACGAGCAGTACTTC	CASSLGTGRDEQYF
-	TRBV7-9	TRBJ2-7	TRBD2	TGTGCCAGCAGCTTGGTGCGGGAGGGCCCGTACGAGCAGTACTTC	CASSLVREGPYEQYF
few	TRBV7-2	TRBJ1-2	-	TGTGCCAGCAGCTTATTCACAGGGTATGGCTACACCTTC	CASSLFTGYGYTF
-	TRBV5-6	TRBJ1-5	-	TGTGCCAGCAGCGGCGCAGGGGGCAATCAGCCCCAGCATTTT	CASSGAGGNQPQHF
-	TRBV6-1	TRBJ1-2	-	TGTGCCAGCAGTGAAAGCATAGCAGCTAACTATGGCTACACCTTC	CASSESIAANYGYTF
-	TRBV10-1	TRBJ2-7	-	TGCGCCAGCAGTGAGAACGGGTTCTACGAGCAGTACTTC	CASSENGFYEQYF
once	TRBV6-4	TRBJ2-1	TRBD2	TGTGCCAGCAGTGCCCTGCCGGGACTAGGGTACGGTGAGCAGTTCTTC	CASSALPGLGYGEQFF
-	TRBV7-2	TRBJ1-5	-	TGTGCCAGCAGCTTACGGGGGGATCAGCCCCAGCATTTT	CASSLRGDQPQHF
-	TRBV11-1	TRBJ2-7	TRBD2	TGTGCCAGCCGTCGGACTAGCGGGAGGGATGGCGAGCAGTACTTC	CASRRTSGRDGEQYF
few	TRBV5-1	TRBJ2-3	-	TGCGCCAGCAGCTCCGGAGGCGGGGGCCTGGGGTATTTT	CASSSGGGGLGYF
once	TRBV27	TRBJ1-5	-	TGTACCAGCAGATCCCAGGGTAACCAGCCCCAGCATTTT	CTSRSQGNQPQHF
-	TRBV5-6	TRBJ1-1	-	TGTGCCAGCAGCTTGGTGTCAGGCACTGAAGCTTTCTTT	CASSLVSGTEAFF
-	TRBV4-3	TRBJ2-2	TRBD1	TGCGCCAGCAGCCAATACCCGGGACAGGATGTGGGGGAGCTGTTTTTT	CASSQYPGQDVGELFF
once	TRBV28	TRBJ1-5	-	TGTGCCAGCAGTTTAGGACATGGCAGGGGCAATCAGCCCCAGCATTTT	CASSLGHGRGNQPQHF
once	TRBV6-1	TRBJ2-5	TRBD2	TGTGCCAGCAGTGGGTTTAGCGGGGGGGCCGTAGAGACCCAGTACTTC	CASSGFSGGAVETQYF
few	TRBV9	TRBJ1-3	-	TGTGCCAGCAGCGCTGACAGGAGGGGAAACACCATATATTTT	CASSADRRGNTIYF
-	TRBV27	TRBJ2-7	-	TGTGCCAGCAGTTTAACCGACTCACACTACGAGCAGTACTTC	CASSLTDSHYEQYF
-	TRBV28	TRBJ2-7	TRBD1	TGTGCCAGCAGTTCCATCGGACAGGGGCGGTCCTACGAGCAGTACTTC	CASSSIGQGRSYEQYF
-	TRBV5-1	TRBJ2-3	TRBD2	TGCGCCAGCAGCCTAGGACTAGCGGGGGGATCCACAGATACGCAGTATTTT	CASSLGLAGGSTDTQYF
-	TRBV18	TRBJ1-2	-	TGTGCCAGCTCACCACGAGGTGGGGCGAGCTATGGCTACACCTTC	CASSPRGGASYGYTF
-	TRBV4-3	TRBJ2-7	-	TGCGCCAGCAGCCAAGAAATAAGCTTGTCACAGTCTCTCTCCTACGAGCAGTACTTC	CASSQEISLSQSLSYEQYF
-	TRBV11-3	TRBJ2-1	-	TGTGCCAGCAGCGTGGGACTTAACAATGAGCAGTTCTTC	CASSVGLNNEQFF
once	TRBV21-1	TRBJ1-1	-	TGTGCCAGCAGCAACACAACGCAGGGGTTCCTGGCTTTCTTT	CASSNTTQGFLAFF
-	TRBV2	TRBJ2-3	-	TGTGCCAGCAGGGAGCGGAGAAACACAGATACGCAGTATTTT	CASRERRNTDTQYF
-	TRBV11-3	TRBJ1-1	-	TGTGCCAGCAGCCCCGCCGGGGGTTCTGAAGCTTTCTTT	CASSPAGGSEAFF
few	TRBV5-4	TRBJ2-7	-	TGTGCCAGCAGCTTGGACTACTCCTACGAGCAGTACTTC	CASSLDYSYEQYF
-	TRBV5-1	TRBJ2-5	-	TGCGCCAGCAGCTTGATTCCGGGGTACCAAGAGACCCAGTACTTC	CASSLIPGYQETQYF
-	TRBV7-9	TRBJ2-2	-	TGTGCCAGCAGCCGAGGGGGAACCGGGGAGCTGTTTTTT	CASSRGGTGELFF
-	TRBV30	TRBJ1-5	TRBD1	TGTGCCTGGAGTGTAGGGACAGGGACCCAGCCCCAGCATTTT	CAWSVGTGTQPQHF
-	TRBV5-1	TRBJ2-3	TRBD2	TGCGCCAGCGCCTACGGGACTAGCGGGGCCCGGGGAGATACGCAGTATTTT	CASAYGTSGARGDTQYF
-	TRBV27	TRBJ1-5	TRBD1	TGTGCCAGCAGTTTCGGGACAGGGAGGGATCAGCCCCAGCATTTT	CASSFGTGRDQPQHF